The rows below give T cell receptor beta chains drawn from one sample of a study of OX40 agonist ivuxolimab in advanced cancers. The assay was immunoSEQ multiplex PCR, and TCRdb's table has in-frame clones only and misses some. In the table there are more than 50,000 clones, around 87% of which are singletons. Sequencing was performed on CD4+ or CD8+ T cells sorted from blood, taken in a trial of the OX40 agonist ivuxolimab. These receptors all stem from an adult with an advanced solid tumor such as melanoma, head and neck, liver or kidney cancer. Both conserved end residues are part of each CDR3. D genes are given only for firm matches. Some rows have no size entry. The others give once, few or many, or a class for an expanded clone.

j_gene | d_gene | v_gene | abundance | CDR3aa | CDR3nt
TRBJ2-3 | TRBD1 | TRBV7-8 | - | CASSYITGGWQYF | TGTGCCAGCAGCTACATTACAGGGGGATGGCAGTATTTT
TRBJ2-7 | - | TRBV27 | once | CASSKSQNYEQYF | TGTGCCAGCAGTAAGTCTCAGAACTACGAGCAGTACTTC
TRBJ2-2 | TRBD1 | TRBV7-9 | - | CASSPGQGRVLFF | TGTGCCAGCAGCCCCGGACAGGGACGGGTGCTGTTTTTT
TRBJ2-5 | - | TRBV6-5 | - | CASTTGWGGGETQYF | TGTGCCAGCACCACAGGGTGGGGGGGCGGAGAGACCCAGTACTTC
TRBJ2-1 | - | TRBV30 | few | CAWWEGVGNEQFF | TGTGCCTGGTGGGAGGGGGTGGGCAATGAGCAGTTCTTC
TRBJ2-7 | TRBD1 | TRBV30 | - | CAWSPSPGGREQYF | TGTGCCTGGAGTCCCTCCCCAGGGGGCCGCGAGCAGTACTTC
TRBJ2-6 | - | TRBV7-9 | - | CASSGEANVLTF | TGTGCCAGCAGCGGGGAGGCCAACGTCCTGACTTTC
TRBJ1-4 | - | TRBV28 | - | CASKDGGNEKLFF | TGTGCCAGCAAGGACGGGGGTAATGAAAAACTGTTTTTT
TRBJ1-3 | TRBD1 | TRBV2 | - | CASNGQEFLSGNTIYF | TGTGCCAGCAATGGACAGGAATTTCTCTCTGGAAACACCATATATTTT
TRBJ2-1 | - | TRBV5-1 | - | CASSLTRSSYNEQFF | TGCGCCAGCAGCTTGACGAGGAGCTCCTACAATGAGCAGTTCTTC
TRBJ1-2 | - | TRBV29-1 | - | CSVQGRSNYGYTF | TGCAGCGTCCAAGGACGGAGTAACTATGGCTACACCTTC